Listed below are T cell receptor beta chains from one sample, sequenced in a study of OX40 agonist ivuxolimab in advanced cancers. Sequenced by immunoSEQ multiplex PCR; TCRdb stores in-frame clones only, minus some. The table records tens of thousands of clones, 80% to 90% of them present only once. Sequences were derived from CD4+ or CD8+ T cells sorted from blood, sampled in a trial of the OX40 agonist ivuxolimab. The receptors here all came from an adult with an advanced solid tumor such as melanoma, head and neck, liver or kidney cancer. Each CDR3 is given with its conserved first and last residue. D genes are given only for firm matches. Clone size appears in some rows only: once, few, many, or a class for an expanded clone.

v_call,j_call,d_call,clone_size,cdr3_aa,cdr3_nt
TRBV7-3,TRBJ2-1,.,.,CASSLMGTDNEQFF,TGTGCCAGCAGCTTAATGGGTACTGACAATGAGCAGTTCTTC
TRBV6-5,TRBJ2-7,.,.,CASSLDSYSYEQYF,TGTGCCAGCAGTTTAGACAGCTACTCCTACGAGCAGTACTTC
TRBV4-3,TRBJ1-4,TRBD1,.,CASSQDLPTGAFGEKLFF,TGCGCCAGCAGCCAAGATCTCCCGACAGGGGCGTTTGGTGAAAAACTGTTTTTT
TRBV10-1,TRBJ2-3,.,.,CASSESFRPTDTQYF,TGCGCCAGCAGTGAGTCGTTTAGGCCCACAGATACGCAGTATTTT
TRBV6-4,TRBJ2-1,TRBD2,.,CASSTGLAGGEQFF,TGTGCCAGCAGTACGGGTCTAGCGGGCGGGGAGCAGTTCTTC
TRBV27,TRBJ2-7,TRBD2,.,CASTPGGFYEQYF,TGTGCCAGCACCCCCGGGGGGTTTTACGAGCAGTACTTC
TRBV6-6,TRBJ2-1,.,.,CATKLDDNEQFF,TGTGCCACCAAGCTAGACGACAATGAGCAGTTCTTC
TRBV6-5,TRBJ1-1,.,.,CASSLYSTGGGYAFF,TGTGCCAGCAGCCTTTATTCCACAGGCGGAGGTTATGCTTTCTTT
TRBV30,TRBJ2-7,.,.,CAWSVKGVREQYF,TGTGCCTGGAGTGTAAAGGGGGTGAGAGAGCAGTACTTC
TRBV11-3,TRBJ2-1,TRBD2,.,CASSSPGPPGPSGSKHEQFF,TGTGCCAGCAGCTCACCGGGACCGCCGGGTCCTAGCGGGAGTAAGCATGAGCAGTTCTTC
TRBV18,TRBJ2-1,TRBD2,.,CASSPRREGEQFF,TGTGCCAGCTCACCACGGAGGGAGGGTGAGCAGTTCTTC
TRBV28,TRBJ1-6,TRBD1,.,CASRVGQYALHF,TGTGCCAGCAGAGTGGGACAGTACGCCCTCCACTTT
TRBV28,TRBJ2-4,TRBD1,.,CASSFGTGNIQYF,TGTGCCAGCAGTTTCGGGACAGGGAACATTCAGTACTTC
TRBV28,TRBJ2-7,.,once,CASSFYGTYEQYF,TGTGCCAGCAGTTTTTACGGTACCTACGAGCAGTACTTC
TRBV11-3,TRBJ2-1,TRBD1,.,CASSSRDRLSNEQFF,TGTGCCAGCAGCTCCCGGGACAGACTCAGCAATGAGCAGTTCTTC
TRBV6-5,TRBJ2-7,.,.,CASSPIRGYEQYF,TGTGCCAGCAGCCCAATAAGAGGCTACGAGCAGTACTTC
TRBV2,TRBJ2-2,.,.,CATRDGTGELFF,TGTGCCACCAGGGATGGCACCGGGGAGCTGTTTTTT
TRBV7-8,TRBJ2-5,TRBD1,few,CASTKPDGQGEETQYF,TGTGCCAGCACGAAACCGGATGGACAGGGGGAAGAGACCCAGTACTTC
TRBV5-1,TRBJ2-1,.,.,CASSLEALASEDEQFF,TGCGCCAGCAGCTTGGAGGCTCTAGCGTCGGAGGATGAGCAGTTCTTC
TRBV2,TRBJ2-5,.,.,CASSWTLGGQYF,TGTGCCAGCAGTTGGACACTCGGCGGCCAGTACTTC
TRBV27,TRBJ2-1,TRBD2,.,CASSLVASGRGEQFF,TGTGCCAGCAGTTTAGTCGCTAGCGGGAGAGGTGAGCAGTTCTTC
TRBV30,TRBJ2-3,TRBD2,.,CAWGVGGRDTQYF,TGTGCCTGGGGGGTTGGCGGGAGAGATACGCAGTATTTT
TRBV5-6,TRBJ2-3,.,.,CASSVKMWGSTDTQYF,TGTGCCAGCAGCGTGAAAATGTGGGGCAGCACAGATACGCAGTATTTT
TRBV7-6,TRBJ2-2,.,.,CASSGPVGYVTGELFF,TGTGCCAGCAGCGGCCCTGTGGGGTATGTCACCGGGGAGCTGTTTTTT
TRBV4-1,TRBJ1-3,.,.,CASSHPRDLDTGNTIYF,TGCGCCAGCAGCCACCCCAGGGACTTAGATACTGGAAACACCATATATTTT
TRBV19,TRBJ1-5,.,.,CASSIEVNQPQHF,TGTGCCAGTAGTATAGAAGTCAATCAGCCCCAGCATTTT
TRBV28,TRBJ2-5,TRBD1,.,CASRSGTGRGPETQYF,TGTGCCAGCCGCTCGGGGACAGGTCGAGGGCCGGAGACCCAGTACTTC
TRBV6-5,TRBJ2-7,.,.,CASLLDQAPYEQYF,TGTGCCAGCCTCTTGGACCAGGCTCCCTACGAGCAGTACTTC
TRBV6-6,TRBJ1-5,.,.,CASRTAAHQPQHF,TGTGCCAGCAGGACAGCAGCTCATCAGCCCCAGCATTTT
TRBV30,TRBJ2-3,TRBD2,.,CAWSGSSGRWPTDTQYF,TGTGCCTGGAGTGGGTCAAGCGGGAGGTGGCCGACAGATACGCAGTATTTT
TRBV6-5,TRBJ2-7,.,.,CASRLGGSSYEQYF,TGTGCCAGCAGACTCGGGGGAAGCTCCTACGAGCAGTACTTC
TRBV19,TRBJ2-2,TRBD1,.,CASSIAGTGDSGELFF,TGTGCCAGTAGTATAGCCGGGACAGGGGACTCCGGGGAGCTGTTTTTT
TRBV5-1,TRBJ2-3,.,once,CASSLERGISDTQYF,TGCGCCAGCAGCTTGGAGCGAGGGATTTCAGATACGCAGTATTTT
TRBV28,TRBJ2-7,.,.,CASIGFGSSYEQYF,TGTGCCAGTATAGGGTTCGGCAGCTCCTACGAGCAGTACTTC
TRBV5-1,TRBJ2-5,TRBD1,.,CASSYGATGDLETQYF,TGCGCCAGCAGCTATGGGGCCACAGGGGATCTTGAGACCCAGTACTTC
TRBV11-2,TRBJ2-7,.,.,CASSLTGPYEQYF,TGTGCCAGCAGCCTAACAGGGCCCTACGAGCAGTACTTC
TRBV7-2,TRBJ2-1,TRBD2,.,CASSYRGLASSYNEQFF,TGTGCCAGCAGCTACAGGGGACTAGCGAGCTCCTACAATGAGCAGTTCTTC
TRBV28,TRBJ2-1,TRBD1,.,CASGTVNEQFF,TGTGCCAGCGGGACAGTCAATGAGCAGTTCTTC
TRBV28,TRBJ1-2,.,.,CATQVVQGYTF,TGTGCCACCCAGGTAGTGCAGGGCTACACCTTC
TRBV18,TRBJ2-7,.,.,CASSPTQGVDEQYF,TGTGCCAGCTCACCAACGCAGGGTGTGGACGAGCAGTACTTC
TRBV12-5,TRBJ2-1,.,.,CASGSPQRGWGNEQFF,TGTGCTAGTGGTTCTCCTCAAAGGGGATGGGGCAATGAGCAGTTCTTC
TRBV18,TRBJ1-2,TRBD1,.,CASSPEAGGADLDGYTF,TGTGCCAGCTCACCAGAGGCAGGGGGCGCTGATCTAGATGGCTACACCTTC
TRBV27,TRBJ2-3,.,.,CASSLRGFRAAASTDTQYF,TGTGCCAGCAGTTTAAGGGGGTTTCGAGCGGCCGCTAGCACAGATACGCAGTATTTT